The 30 T cell receptor beta chains below all came from one sample that was sequenced in a study of cytomegalovirus exposure and HLA in healthy donors. In the PCR, 60 Vbeta and 13 Jbeta primers were used. Data came from immunoSEQ multiplex PCR; TCRdb stores just in-frame clones and leaves some out. The sample has about 150,000 clones; around 72% are singletons. The sequenced material came from PBMCs. These receptors were collected from a man aged 45 to 65 in good health and CMV-seropositive.

The chain is built from TRBV11-2 and TRBJ1-4; no clear D gene. CDR1 and CDR2 from the germline V gene are SGHAT and FQNNGV. The CDR3 extends over 14 amino acids. V shed 2 bases and J shed 5 bases, with 9 bases lying between them. CDR3 sequence (DNA): TGTGCCAGCAGCTTAATCCCGGGGAATGAAAAACTGTTTTTT. Its protein is CASSLIPGNEKLFF. Full variable domain (outside the CDR3, taken from reference TRBV11-2 and TRBJ1-4): EAGVAQSPRYKIIEKRQSVAFWCNPISGHATLYWYQQILGQGPKLLIQFQNNGVVDDSQLPKDRFSAERLKGVDSTLKIQPAKLEDSAVYLCASSLIPGNEKLFFGSGTQLSVL.

The CDR3 reads CASRGEGVQTGELFF. The CDR3 nucleotides read TGCGCCAGCCGGGGGGAGGGAGTTCAGACCGGGGAGCTGTTTTTT. The gene calls are TRBV10-2 and TRBJ2-2; 7 bases line up with TRBD2. In germline, CDR1 is WSHSY, CDR2 SAAADI. The V segment lost 8 bases and the J segment 5 bases; nucleotides outside the gene matches: 11. The CDR3 extends over 15 amino acids.

The chain is built from TRBV5-1 and TRBJ2-5; D possibly corresponds to TRBD2 (6 bases). Germline-derived CDR1 and CDR2 are SGHRS and YFSETQ. The length of the CDR3 is 12 residues. Trimming removed 5 bases at V and 3 bases at J, with 8 bases between. CDR3 DNA sequence: TGCGCCAGCAGGGCTAGCGAAGAGACCCAGTACTTC. Translation: CASRASEETQYF.

The chain recombines TRBV10-1 with TRBJ1-2; D not certain. The germline V gene has CDR1 WNHNN and CDR2 SYGVQD (reference sequence). The CDR3 loop spans 13 amino acids. Trimming left V 3 bases short and J 6 bases short, with 11 bases between. CDR3 nucleotides: TGCGCCAGCAGTGACGGGAGAGGTGATGGCTACACCTTC. It translates to CASSDGRGDGYTF.

In its sample, this clone was seen a few times. The chain links TRBV2 to TRBJ1-2; D possibly corresponds to TRBD1 (6 bases). The CDR3 is made up of 14 amino acids. V was trimmed by 2 bases and J by 2 bases, leaving 9 bases between them. The germline gives CDR1 SNHLY, CDR2 FYNNEI. DNA of the CDR3: TGTGCCAGCAGTGAAAGGACAGTCAACTATGGCTACACCTTC. This sequence encodes CASSERTVNYGYTF.

The chain has TRBV10-3 and TRBJ1-2, with TRBD1 as a possible D gene (6 bases). Trimming shortened V by 5 bases and J by 4 bases, and 17 bases separated the two germline ends. Germline CDR1 ENHRY, CDR2 SYGVKD. The CDR3 length is 15 residues. The CDR3 spells CAISTESRGIYGYTF. The CDR3 DNA reads TGTGCCATCAGTACGGAGAGCAGGGGAATCTATGGCTACACCTTC.

The chain couples TRBV7-2 to TRBJ1-1; D gene ambiguous. Germline lookup yields CDR1 SGHTA and CDR2 FQGNSA. The CDR3 is 14 amino acids. Between the trimmed V and J ends, which lost 5 bases and 7 bases, there was a span of 17 bases. CDR3 residues: CASSPREQRIEAFF. Written as DNA, the CDR3 is TGTGCCAGCAGCCCCCGGGAACAGCGAATTGAAGCTTTCTTT. Supplemented by reference TRBV7-2 and TRBJ1-1, the full variable domain reads GAGVSQSPSNKVTEKGKDVELRCDPISGHTALYWYRQSLGQGLEFLIYFQGNSAPDKSGLPSDRFSAERTGGSVSTLTIQRTQQEDSAVYLCASSPREQRIEAFFGQGTRLTVV.

With regard to this clone: Other DNA sequences of this sample code for an identical CDR3. The V gene is TRBV11-3, the J gene TRBJ2-3; TRBD2 matches 9 bases. Trimming cost V 5 bases and J 2 bases; bases outside gene matches: 5. CDR3 length equals 15 residues. Germline CDR1 reads SGHNT; CDR2 reads YENEEA. The CDR3 protein is CASSPLAGLTDTQYF. The CDR3 DNA is TGTGCCAGCAGCCCGCTAGCGGGGCTCACAGATACGCAGTATTTT.

The chain employs TRBV11-3 and TRBJ1-6, with D unclear. CDR1 and CDR2 from the germline V gene are SGHNT and YENEEA. The CDR3 extends over 13 amino acids. V lost 1 base and J lost 14, with 12 bases in between. CDR3 DNA sequence: TGTGCCAGCAGCTTAGGAACAGCTGCAGCCCTCCACTTT. The encoded protein is CASSLGTAAALHF.

The genes are TRBV7-2 and TRBJ1-2, with 12 bases aligning to TRBD1. Unmatched junction bases numbered 9, after V lost 1 base and J lost 12 bases. Germline V gene lookup returns CDR1 SGHTA and CDR2 FQGNSA. The CDR3 sequence is 15 residues long. In nucleotides, the CDR3 is TGTGCCAGCAGCTTAGGCGGGACAGGGGGCGAGGGCCACACCTTC. Amino acid sequence: CASSLGGTGGEGHTF.

The chain recombines TRBV5-1 with TRBJ1-4; D ambiguous. Germline loops: CDR1 SGHRS, CDR2 YFSETQ. V was trimmed by 2 bases and J by 2 bases, leaving 7 bases between them. The CDR3 has 14 amino acids. The CDR3 protein is CASSLGGTNEKLFF. The CDR3 DNA reads as TGCGCCAGCAGCTTAGGCGGGACTAATGAAAAACTGTTTTTT.

J is TRBJ2-4 and V is TRBV11-2; D is perhaps TRBD2 (5 bases). CDR3 length equals 11 residues. Germline-derived CDR1 and CDR2 are SGHAT and FQNNGV. Deletions cut 8 bases from V and 4 bases from J, with 6 bases between. The CDR3 loop is CASGGKNIQYF. The DNA of the CDR3 is TGTGCCAGCGGCGGGAAAAACATTCAGTACTTC.

J is TRBJ2-3 and V is TRBV7-9, with 7 bases identical to TRBD2. This CDR3 spans 16 amino acids. Germline CDR1 SEHNR, CDR2 FQNEAQ (reference sequence). V shed 5 bases, J shed 6 bases, and the junction held 14 bases outside the gene matches. The CDR3 reads CASSAMLGGSWDTQYF. CDR3 DNA: TGTGCCAGCAGCGCTATGCTCGGCGGGAGCTGGGATACGCAGTATTTT.

This chain's CDR3 is CASSQVAGVNEQFF. In DNA form, the CDR3 reads TGTGCCAGCAGCCAAGTAGCGGGAGTCAATGAGCAGTTCTTC. J is TRBJ2-1 and V is TRBV4-2; 9 nucleotides align to TRBD2. CDR1 and CDR2 (germline): LGHNA, YNFKEQ. This CDR3 is 14 amino acids long. V trimming: 1 base; J trimming: 6 bases; junction bases outside the gene matches: 1.

This clone was counted once. The genes are TRBV10-2 and TRBJ2-5; 10 positions agree with TRBD2. Looked up from germline, CDR1 is WSHSY and CDR2 is SAAADI. The CDR3 extends over 15 amino acids. With V trimmed by 6 bases and J by 7 bases, 11 bases remained unmatched. The CDR3 region is CASRRQRGGDGTQYF. Here the CDR3 DNA reads TGCGCCAGCAGGAGGCAGCGGGGGGGCGATGGGACCCAGTACTTC.

V and J are TRBV29-1 and TRBJ2-1; D remains ambiguous. The CDR3 sequence is 13 residues long. V was shortened by 6 bases and J by 6 bases, with 15 bases between the two germline ends. Germline V gives CDR1 SQVTM, CDR2 ANQGSEA. The CDR3 DNA reads as TGCAGCGTAGTGTCGGTGATTAGCAATGAGCAGTTCTTC. This codes for CSVVSVISNEQFF.

This clone appeared a single time. The V gene is TRBV5-1, the J gene TRBJ2-3, with 9 nucleotides matching TRBD2. The J segment lost 2 bases and the V segment lost 6 bases, leaving 7 bases of the junction unmatched. The CDR3 is made up of 15 amino acids. The germline gives CDR1 SGHRS, CDR2 YFSETQ. The CDR3 DNA is TGCGCCAGCACGGCTAGCGGGGTATACACAGATACGCAGTATTTT. This gives the protein CASTASGVYTDTQYF. The full variable domain, its missing parts supplied by reference TRBV5-1 and TRBJ2-3, is KAGVTQTPRYLIKTRGQQVTLSCSPISGHRSVSWYQQTPGQGLQFLFEYFSETQRNKGNFPGRFSGRQFSNSRSEMNVSTLELGDSALYLCASTASGVYTDTQYFGPGTRLTVL.

This sequence joins TRBV9 and TRBJ1-4, with D tentatively TRBD1 (5 bases). V lost 4 bases and J lost 2, with 12 bases in between. In germline, CDR1 is SGDLS, CDR2 YYNGEE. The CDR3 loop spans 15 amino acids. Here the CDR3 reads CASSSLGGTNEKLFF. Here the CDR3 DNA reads TGTGCCAGCAGCTCCCTCGGGGGGACTAATGAAAAACTGTTTTTT.

As for this clone: Other DNA sequences from this sample encode an identical CDR3 as well. The DNA of the CDR3 is TGCGCCAGCAGCTTGGGGGACATGAACACTGAAGCTTTCTTT. Translated: CASSLGDMNTEAFF. This chain uses TRBV5-1 with TRBJ1-1, with a possible D match to TRBD1 (6 bases). The CDR3 totals 14 residues. Germline V gene lookup returns CDR1 SGHRS and CDR2 YFSETQ. V was pared by 0 bases and J by 0 bases, with 6 bases between.

This sequence joins TRBV5-4 and TRBJ1-1; D gene uncertain. The CDR3 is made up of 14 amino acids. Germline CDR1 reads SGHNT; CDR2 reads YYREEE (reference sequence). V lost 4 bases and J lost 5, with 15 bases in between. The CDR3 DNA reads TGTGCCAGCAGCGCCGGGATCCCCACAACTGAAGCTTTCTTT. Translation: CASSAGIPTTEAFF.

V is TRBV25-1 and J is TRBJ1-1; maybe TRBD1 (6 bases). The V gene's germline CDR1 is MGHDK and CDR2 SYGVNS. The CDR3 contains 15 residues. Trimming removed 1 base from V and 4 bases from J, with 13 bases in between. The CDR3 DNA sequence: TGTGCCAGCAGTGAATCGTACAGGGTAGGCACTGAAGCTTTCTTT. This codes for CASSESYRVGTEAFF.

The chain's CDR3 is CASSNIYEQFF. CDR3 bases: TGTGCCAGCAGCAATATCTATGAGCAGTTCTTC. The chain combines TRBV21-1 with TRBJ2-1; the table gives TRBD2 as D, unverified against the DNA. TRBV21-1 is a recognized pseudogene. The CDR3 has 11 residues.

The chain couples TRBV27 to TRBJ2-2, with D uncertain. The ends were cut back, 2 bases at V and 3 bases at J, with 4 bases in the middle. CDR3 length: 13 amino acids. Germline V gene lookup returns CDR1 MNHEY and CDR2 SMNVEV (reference sequence). CDR3 sequence reads: CASSLPDTGELFF. DNA for the CDR3: TGTGCCAGCAGTTTACCCGACACCGGGGAGCTGTTTTTT.

The chain couples TRBV28 to TRBJ2-3; 8 nucleotides agree with TRBD1. The V and J ends lost 1 base and 6 bases, in that order; junction bases with no gene match: 6. The CDR3 is 15 amino acids. CDR1 is MDHEN, CDR2 SYDVKM, per germline. CDR3 DNA: TGTGCCAGCAGTTTATCTTTCCGGGACAGGGATACGCAGTATTTT. It is translated as CASSLSFRDRDTQYF.

This clone was found a few times. This chain links TRBV5-1 with TRBJ2-6; no reliable D call. V lost 2 bases to trimming and J lost 0 bases, with 9 bases between them. The CDR3 has 16 residues. The germline V gene has CDR1 SGHRS and CDR2 YFSETQ. The CDR3 loop reads CASSLIVSSGANVLTF. The CDR3 coding sequence is TGCGCCAGCAGCTTAATCGTTAGCTCTGGGGCCAACGTCCTGACTTTC.

CDR3 region: CASSLQEGVQYF. The CDR3 DNA is TGTGCCAGCAGCCTACAAGAGGGCGTACAGTACTTC. V usage is TRBV7-2 and J usage is TRBJ2-7; D is possibly TRBD2 (5 bases). Germline V lookup: CDR1 SGHTA, CDR2 FQGNSA. V lost 5 bases, J lost 10 bases, and 15 bases lay in between. The CDR3 is 12 residues long.

This chain links TRBV5-1 with TRBJ2-3; D remains unclear. CDR1 is SGHRS and CDR2 is YFSETQ in the germline V gene. CDR3 size: 14 residues. Between the trimmed V and J ends, which lost 0 bases and 2 bases, there was a span of 7 bases. The CDR3, as DNA: TGCGCCAGCAGCTTGGACCCAGACACAGATACGCAGTATTTT. This translates into CASSLDPDTDTQYF.

The V and J genes are TRBV9 and TRBJ2-5, with TRBD2 matching 7 bases. Germline loops: CDR1 SGDLS, CDR2 YYNGEE. This CDR3 spans 13 amino acids. Trimming at V came to 4 bases and at J to 5 bases, leaving 5 bases not matched to a gene. This CDR3 is CASSPRLAETQYF. The CDR3, as DNA: TGTGCCAGCAGCCCACGACTAGCCGAGACCCAGTACTTC.

The chain links TRBV2 to TRBJ1-6, with D perhaps matching TRBD1 (6 bases). V shed 5 bases and J shed 4 bases, with 6 bases lying between them. This CDR3 is 13 amino acids long. Germline values: CDR1 SNHLY, CDR2 FYNNEI. CDR3 region: CASSTGYNSPLHF. DNA of the CDR3: TGTGCCAGCAGTACAGGGTATAATTCACCCCTCCACTTT.

This clone appeared a single time. V is TRBV6-5 and J is TRBJ1-3; possible D gene TRBD1, 5 bases. Germline assignment: CDR1 MNHEY and CDR2 SVGAGI. The CDR3 sequence is 16 residues long. V lost 2 bases, J lost 3 bases, and 14 bases lay in between. The CDR3 DNA follows: TGTGCCAGCAGTTACGGCGGGGCAGGCAGTGGAAACACCATATATTTT. This gives the protein CASSYGGAGSGNTIYF.